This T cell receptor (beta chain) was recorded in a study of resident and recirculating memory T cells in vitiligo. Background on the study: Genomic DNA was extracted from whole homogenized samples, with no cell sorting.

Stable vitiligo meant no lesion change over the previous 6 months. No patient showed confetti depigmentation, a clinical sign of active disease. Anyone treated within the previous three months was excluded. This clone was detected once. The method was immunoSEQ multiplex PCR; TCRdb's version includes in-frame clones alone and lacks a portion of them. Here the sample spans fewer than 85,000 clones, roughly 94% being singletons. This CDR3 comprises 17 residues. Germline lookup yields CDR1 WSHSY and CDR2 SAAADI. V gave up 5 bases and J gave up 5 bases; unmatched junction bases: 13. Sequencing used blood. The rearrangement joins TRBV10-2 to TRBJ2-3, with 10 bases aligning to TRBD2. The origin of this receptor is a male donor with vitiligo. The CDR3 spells CASSLSSGRGSGDTQYF. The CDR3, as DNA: TGCGCCAGCAGTTTATCTAGCGGGAGAGGGTCAGGAGATACGCAGTATTTT.